This TCR beta chain was obtained from a study of T cells expressing NK-cell markers. Across the whole study: From sorted CD3+CD56+NKG2C+, CD3+CD56+NKG2C- and CD3+CD56-NKG2C+ T cells came the TCR beta repertoires.

Overall study findings and caveats: The study found these clonotypes also leading the CD3+CD56-NKG2C+ fraction in a few donors.

On this clonotype: Its antigen remains unidentified.

In generating TCR beta cDNA, 5'RACE template switching with UMIs was used. Reanalyzing the 5' RACE reads, TCRdb keeps one entry per CDR3 protein, without DNA. The sample table includes about 260,000 distinct CDR3 sequences. The CDR3 covers 15 residues. Germline CDR1 and CDR2: KGHDR and SFDVKD. The V gene is TRBV24-1, the J gene TRBJ2-3. This TCR was recovered from a man between 18 and 29 years old in good health. Sequenced material: blood T cells: a sorted CD56 or NKG2C T cell subset, CD4+ or CD8+ T cells, or bulk PBMC T cells (not recorded which). CDR3 in amino acids: CATSESGLATDTQYF.